This T cell receptor (beta chain) was captured in a study of blood T cell repertoires in COVID-19. This clone occurred a few times. The length of the CDR3 is 15 residues. Trimming removed 6 bases at V and 5 bases at J, with 19 bases between. Germline CDR1 reads SGHAT; CDR2 reads FQDESV (reference sequence). The assay was immunoSEQ multiplex PCR, and TCRdb's table has in-frame clones only and misses some. The data contain 200,000 or so clones, 85% to 90% of them singletons. The source is a man aged 30 to 45 with COVID-19, enrolled during active disease. Sequencing was carried out using peripheral blood. This chain connects TRBV11-1 to TRBJ1-1, with a weak D call TRBD1 (6 bases). The CDR3 coding sequence is TGTGCCAGCAGACCTGGGGGGCAGGGAGGGACTGAAGCTTTCTTT. It yields the protein CASRPGGQGGTEAFF.